This record covers a single T cell receptor beta chain. Using its own MiXCR run on the RT-PCR reads, TCRdb lists one record per CDR3 protein. The data show hundreds of thousands of distinct CDR3 sequences, 12% to 15% seen once. The CDR3 contains 14 residues. Unmatched junction bases numbered 6, after V lost 1 base and J lost 10 bases. Germline V gene data show CDR1 as LGHNA and CDR2 as YSLEER. The sequenced material came from memory CD4+ T cells from blood. This TCR was recovered from a female donor in good health, serving as a healthy control. The chain employs TRBV4-3 and TRBJ1-4; 7 positions match TRBD1. Here the CDR3 DNA reads TGCGCCAGCAGCCAAGGACAGGGAGGAGTAAAACTGTTTTTT. This encodes CASSQGQGGVKLFF.